These 14 T cell receptor beta chains came from one sample sequenced in a study of blood T cell repertoires in COVID-19. Using immunoSEQ multiplex PCR, the repertoire was profiled, and TCRdb retains in-frame clones only, with some absent. The sample has 190,000 or so clones, about 90% seen once. The sample comprised PBMCs or T cells enriched from blood (not recorded which). All receptors derive from a man aged 25-45 years who had recovered from COVID-19.

The chain joins TRBV18 to TRBJ2-2; 11 bases line up with TRBD2. There are 17 residues in the CDR3. Trimming removed 2 bases from V and 0 bases from J; junction bases left unmatched: 2. The germline gives CDR1 KGHSH, CDR2 LQKENI. The CDR3 bases are TGTGCCAGCTCACCAGCTAGCGGGGGGACGAACACCGGGGAGCTGTTTTTT. Its protein product is CASSPASGGTNTGELFF.

The CDR3 DNA is TGTGCCTGGAATCGTATGGGACACACTGACCAAGAGACCCAGTACTTC. This gives the protein CAWNRMGHTDQETQYF. J is TRBJ2-5 and V is TRBV30; D might be TRBD1 (6 bases). Germline V gives CDR1 GTSNPN, CDR2 SVGIG (reference sequence). Trimming took 4 bases from V and 0 from J, leaving 18 bases between them. The CDR3 totals 16 residues.

This chain joins TRBV28 and TRBJ2-1, with D perhaps matching TRBD1 (6 bases). Germline loops: CDR1 MDHEN, CDR2 SYDVKM. The CDR3 sequence is 14 residues long. The V end was cut by 4 bases, the J end by 4 bases, with 11 bases between. CDR3 sequence: CASSSLRGYNEQFF. The CDR3 DNA is TGTGCCAGCAGTTCACTCAGGGGATACAATGAGCAGTTCTTC.

This clone was seen once. V gene TRBV18 combines with J gene TRBJ2-7; D gene ambiguous. Germline V lookup: CDR1 KGHSH, CDR2 LQKENI. The CDR3 runs 14 residues. V was pared by 3 bases and J by 2 bases, with 11 bases between. The CDR3 DNA reads as TGTGCCAGCTCACCCCCGAGTAGCCCCTACGAGCAGTACTTC. Translated: CASSPPSSPYEQYF.

The chain combines TRBV5-6 with TRBJ2-7, with TRBD1 matching 7 bases. Trimming at V came to 6 bases and at J to 5 bases, leaving 5 bases not matched to a gene. CDR1 and CDR2 from the germline V gene are SGHDT and YYEEEE. The CDR3 is 12 amino acids. CDR3 sequence: CASTEGANEQYF. The CDR3 DNA reads TGTGCCAGCACAGAGGGGGCGAACGAGCAGTACTTC. The whole variable domain, remainder taken from reference TRBV5-6 and TRBJ2-7, is DAGVTQSPTHLIKTRGQQVTLRCSPKSGHDTVSWYQQALGQGPQFIFQYYEEEERQRGNFPDRFSGHQFPNYSSELNVNALLLGDSALYLCASTEGANEQYFGPGTRLTVT.

The gene calls are TRBV7-9 and TRBJ2-2, with 11 bases lining up with TRBD1. V gave up 4 bases and J gave up 6 bases; unmatched junction bases: 4. CDR3 length: 15 amino acids. Germline CDR1 and CDR2: SEHNR and FQNEAQ (reference sequence). The CDR3 bases are TGTGCCAGCAGCTCGGGACAGGGGGTTGCCGGGGAGCTGTTTTTT. It codes for CASSSGQGVAGELFF.

The chain carries TRBV5-5 and TRBJ1-2, with TRBD1 as a possible D gene (5 bases). CDR3 length: 15 amino acids. CDR1 is SGHKS, CDR2 YYEKEE, per germline (reference sequence). V shed 0 bases and J shed 3 bases, with 12 bases lying between them. The DNA for the CDR3 is TGTGCCAGCAGCTTGGAGCAAGGGGATTACTATGGCTACACCTTC. This codes for CASSLEQGDYYGYTF. Using reference TRBV5-5 and TRBJ1-2 for the parts outside the CDR3, the full variable domain is DAGVTQSPTHLIKTRGQQVTLRCSPISGHKSVSWYQQVLGQGPQFIFQYYEKEERGRGNFPDRFSARQFPNYSSELNVNALLLGDSALYLCASSLEQGDYYGYTFGSGTRLTVV.

V is TRBV6-2 or TRBV6-3 and J is TRBJ1-3; a possible D gene is TRBD1 (6 bases). The CDR3 loop spans 16 amino acids. Germline lookup yields CDR1 MNHEY and CDR2 SVGEGT. Deletions cut 6 bases from V and 3 bases from J, with 18 bases between. The CDR3 nucleotides read TGTGCCAGCAGCGAAGCAGGGATGACAGGTGGAAACACCATATATTTT. Translation gives CASSEAGMTGGNTIYF.

The sample holds one count of this clone. The chain employs TRBV30 and TRBJ1-5; D unresolved. The CDR3 is 16 residues long. Germline V CDR1 and CDR2: GTSNPN, SVGIG (reference sequence). V was cut by 1 base and J by 4 bases, with 17 bases left in between. CDR3 in amino acids: CAWSGVSKRENQPQHF. In DNA, the CDR3 is TGTGCCTGGAGTGGGGTCAGTAAGCGGGAAAATCAGCCCCAGCATTTT.

The chain carries TRBV9 and TRBJ1-2; D gene ambiguous. Germline values: CDR1 SGDLS, CDR2 YYNGEE. V was cut by 0 bases and J by 10 bases, with 13 bases left in between. The CDR3 has 13 amino acids. The CDR3 loop is CASSVAPTSDYTF. CDR3 nucleotide sequence: TGTGCCAGCAGCGTAGCTCCGACCAGCGACTACACCTTC.

CDR3 sequence: CASSPGTSPIFAKNIQYF. DNA for the CDR3: TGTGCCAGCTCACCCGGGACTTCCCCTATCTTTGCCAAAAACATTCAGTACTTC. The chain joins TRBV18 to TRBJ2-4, with a possible D match to TRBD2 (6 bases). Trimming pared 3 bases from V and 1 base from J, leaving 19 bases between. This CDR3 is built from 18 residues. Germline-derived CDR1 and CDR2 are KGHSH and LQKENI.

V gene TRBV24-1 combines with J gene TRBJ1-2, with D unresolved. From germline, CDR1 is KGHDR and CDR2 SFDVKD. Between the trimmed V and J ends, which lost 3 bases and 4 bases, there was a span of 8 bases. The CDR3 runs 13 residues. CDR3 nucleotide sequence: TGTGCCACCAGTGATGTAGGAGGCTATGGCTACACCTTC. Protein product: CATSDVGGYGYTF.

The V gene is TRBV6-5, the J gene TRBJ2-2, with a possible D match to TRBD1 (6 bases). CDR3 size: 14 residues. Germline-derived CDR1 and CDR2 are MNHEY and SVGAGI. V lost 10 bases to trimming and J lost 1 base, with 13 bases between them. The CDR3 DNA sequence: TGTGCCAAACGCAAGGGGGAGAACACCGGGGAGCTGTTTTTT. This encodes CAKRKGENTGELFF.

This clone was seen only once. The CDR3 is CASSSGGGLAETQYF. CDR3 sequence (DNA): TGTGCCAGCAGCTCAGGGGGGGGACTAGCGGAGACCCAGTACTTC. The V call is TRBV11-2, the J call TRBJ2-5, with 10 bases identical to TRBD2. CDR1 and CDR2 from the germline V gene are SGHAT and FQNNGV. The CDR3 has 15 residues. The V segment lost 4 bases and the J segment 5 bases; nucleotides outside the gene matches: 7.